The 8 T cell receptor beta chains presented below share a single source sample, sequenced in a study of blood T cell repertoires in COVID-19. Clones were read by immunoSEQ multiplex PCR, and TCRdb kept only the in-frame ones, dropping some. Here the sample spans over 15,000 clones, around four fifths being singletons. Sequencing was carried out using peripheral blood. The receptors shown here come from a man aged 70-80 years with active or convalescent COVID-19.

The V gene is TRBV7-2, the J gene TRBJ2-4, with 8 bases matching TRBD2. The V gene end was trimmed by 8 bases and the J gene end by 5 bases; junction bases not matched to a gene: 5. This CDR3 is built from 13 residues. CDR1 and CDR2 from the germline V gene are SGHTA and FQGNSA. The CDR3 is CASAGGRENIQYF. CDR3 DNA: TGTGCCAGCGCGGGGGGCAGGGAAAACATTCAGTACTTC.

This clone was observed a handful of times. The rearrangement links TRBV20-1 to TRBJ2-3; no clear D gene. Germline values: CDR1 DFQATT, CDR2 SNEGSKA (reference sequence). Trimming stripped 3 bases from V and 1 base from J, with 8 bases between. This CDR3 spans 13 amino acids. Here the CDR3 DNA reads TGCAGTGCTAGTAGTCAGGGCACAGATACGCAGTATTTT. Protein sequence: CSASSQGTDTQYF.

The V and J genes are TRBV9 and TRBJ1-2, with a possible D match to TRBD1 (6 bases). The ends were cut back, 0 bases at V and 4 bases at J, with 28 bases in the middle. The CDR3 is 20 amino acids. Germline values: CDR1 SGDLS, CDR2 YYNGEE. CDR3 sequence: CASSVAPGGGAAREIYGYTF. CDR3 DNA: TGTGCCAGCAGCGTAGCCCCCGGGGGGGGCGCGGCTCGGGAGATCTATGGCTACACCTTC. Full variable domain (missing parts from reference TRBV9 and TRBJ1-2): DSGVTQTPKHLITATGQRVTLRCSPRSGDLSVYWYQQSLDQGLQFLIQYYNGEERAKGNILERFSAQQFPDLHSELNLSSLELGDSALYFCASSVAPGGGAAREIYGYTFGSGTRLTVV.

The rearrangement uses TRBV5-6 and TRBJ2-1; D call uncertain. Germline assignment: CDR1 SGHDT and CDR2 YYEEEE. This CDR3 region has 15 residues. Trimming took off 1 base at V and 6 bases at J, with 14 bases between the two ends. CDR3 loop: CASSLISFRSNEQFF. The CDR3 region has the DNA TGTGCCAGCAGCTTGATATCATTCAGATCCAATGAGCAGTTCTTC. The variable domain in full, with the rest retrieved from reference TRBV5-6 and TRBJ2-1, is DAGVTQSPTHLIKTRGQQVTLRCSPKSGHDTVSWYQQALGQGPQFIFQYYEEEERQRGNFPDRFSGHQFPNYSSELNVNALLLGDSALYLCASSLISFRSNEQFFGPGTRLTVL.

This clone was observed a handful of times. The chain has TRBV6-5 and TRBJ1-5; unclear D gene. Germline V gives CDR1 MNHEY, CDR2 SVGAGI. Trimming removed 7 bases at V and 0 bases at J, with 13 bases between. The CDR3 runs to 15 residues. CDR3 nucleotide sequence: TGTGCCAGCACCCTGACACCACTTAGCAATCAGCCCCAGCATTTT. This sequence encodes CASTLTPLSNQPQHF.

The chain recombines TRBV5-1 with TRBJ2-2, with 14 bases fitting TRBD2. This CDR3 region has 16 residues. Germline V gives CDR1 SGHRS, CDR2 YFSETQ. With V trimmed by 2 bases and J by 6 bases, 3 bases remained unmatched. CDR3 sequence: CASSLGLAGGSGELFF. The CDR3 bases are TGCGCCAGCAGCTTAGGACTAGCGGGGGGATCCGGGGAGCTGTTTTTT.

This clone was observed a few times. J is TRBJ1-6 and V is TRBV4-1; unclear D gene. Trimming removed 0 bases from V and 0 bases from J, with 12 bases in between. The CDR3 contains 18 residues. CDR1 is MGHRA, CDR2 YSYEKL, per germline. CDR3: CASSQDPWRSSYNSPLHF. CDR3 DNA: TGCGCCAGCAGCCAAGATCCTTGGCGGAGCTCCTATAATTCACCCCTCCACTTT.

V and J are TRBV5-4 and TRBJ2-6; a weak D match, TRBD2 (5 bases). Trimming left V 4 bases short and J 11 bases short, with 19 bases between. This CDR3 region has 15 residues. Germline CDR1 and CDR2: SGHNT and YYREEE (reference sequence). The CDR3 sequence is CASSPGSRGGDVLTF. The CDR3 DNA reads as TGTGCCAGCAGCCCCGGTTCACGGGGTGGGGACGTCCTGACTTTC. Combining the CDR3 with reference TRBV5-4 and TRBJ2-6 gives the whole variable domain ETGVTQSPTHLIKTRGQQVTLRCSSQSGHNTVSWYQQALGQGPQFIFQYYREEENGRGNFPPRFSGLQFPNYSSELNVNALELDDSALYLCASSPGSRGGDVLTFGAGSRLTVL.